These T cell receptor beta chains were read from a single sample in a study of blood T cell repertoires in COVID-19. Assay: immunoSEQ multiplex PCR; the TCRdb copy retains only in-frame clones and omits some. Of about 130,000 clones listed, roughly three quarters are singletons. Sequenced sample: peripheral blood. The receptors were gathered from a woman in her 70s with COVID-19, enrolled during active disease. The CDR3 runs from the conserved cysteine through the conserved F or W. A D gene is named only where the DNA matches it firmly. Some rows mark clone size as missing; the rest say once, few, many or name a class of expanded clone.

once	TRBV21-1	16	.	TRBJ2-1	TGTGCCAGCAGCAAAGAAAAGGGGCCAGGGAACAATGAGCAGTTCTTC	CASSKEKGPGNNEQFF
.	TRBV19	14	TRBD2	TRBJ2-1	TGTGCCAGTAGTATATACCTTCTAGCGGGGGGTCAGGTCTTC	CASSIYLLAGGQVF
.	TRBV11-2	15	.	TRBJ2-7	TGTGCCAGCAGCTTAGCGGGGAGCGGTTCCCACGAGCAGTACTTC	CASSLAGSGSHEQYF
.	TRBV5-5	13	.	TRBJ2-5	TGTGCCAGCAGCCCCCTGGGGAGAGAGACCCAGTACTTC	CASSPLGRETQYF
.	TRBV6-6	15	TRBD2	TRBJ2-1	TGTGCCAGCCTTACTAGCGACTCCACCTACAATGAGCAGTTCTTC	CASLTSDSTYNEQFF
.	TRBV28	20	.	TRBJ1-1	TGTGCCAGCAAAAATGCGATGTTAAGCGACAGGCTTTACTGGAACACTGAAGCTTTCTTT	CASKNAMLSDRLYWNTEAFF
.	TRBV20-1	15	TRBD2	TRBJ2-3	TGCAGTGCTAGTCCAATTAGCGGGCGCACAGATACGCAGTATTTT	CSASPISGRTDTQYF
.	TRBV7-8	13	.	TRBJ1-6	TGTGCCAGCAGCTCTGATCAGGGCAAGCCCCTCCACTTT	CASSSDQGKPLHF
.	TRBV6-1	15	TRBD2	TRBJ2-2	TGTGCCAGCAGTGAACTAGCGGGGAACACCGGGGAGCTGTTTTTT	CASSELAGNTGELFF
once	TRBV2	16	TRBD1	TRBJ2-5	TGTGCCAGCAGTGGTGGAGAGGGGGCCCTCCAAGAGACCCAGTACTTC	CASSGGEGALQETQYF
.	TRBV9	15	.	TRBJ1-2	TGTGCCAGCAGTTTTGAGGTATACCCGCGCGGTGGCTACACCTTC	CASSFEVYPRGGYTF
few	TRBV5-4	13	.	TRBJ1-4	TGTGCCAGCAGCTTGGTGCCAGGAGAAAAACTGTTTTTT	CASSLVPGEKLFF
.	TRBV6-5	15	TRBD1	TRBJ1-1	TGTGCCAGCAGTCCCCCAGTGACAGGGGGGTCGGAAGCTTTCTTT	CASSPPVTGGSEAFF
.	TRBV28	16	.	TRBJ2-1	TGTGCCAGCAGTGCAAAGGGGTTAATCACCTACAATGAGCAGTTCTTC	CASSAKGLITYNEQFF
.	TRBV6-5	14	.	TRBJ1-2	TGTGCCAGCAGTTACGGGGAGAAATACTATGGCTACACCTTC	CASSYGEKYYGYTF
.	TRBV28	12	.	TRBJ1-6	TGTGCCAGCAGTCCATTCGGGTCACCCCTCCACTTT	CASSPFGSPLHF
once	TRBV4-3	15	.	TRBJ1-4	TGCGCCAGCAGCCATTCTCTTGCAACTAATGAAAAACTGTTTTTT	CASSHSLATNEKLFF
.	TRBV6-5	15	TRBD1	TRBJ2-2	TGTGCCAGCAGAGCACAGGGGGCGGGCACCGGGGAGCTGTTTTTT	CASRAQGAGTGELFF
.	TRBV6-2/TRBV6-3	15	TRBD2	TRBJ2-5	TGTGCCAGCAGCCGTAGCGGGGGGGGGAGAGAGACCCAGTACTTC	CASSRSGGGRETQYF
.	TRBV5-4	15	.	TRBJ2-1	TGTGCCAGCAGCTTGGGAGGGGGAGACTACAATGAGCAGTTCTTC	CASSLGGGDYNEQFF
many	TRBV3-1/TRBV3-2	16	.	TRBJ2-7	TGTGCCAGCAGCCAAGATAGGGGGACGGGCCGCGGGGAGCAGTACTTC	CASSQDRGTGRGEQYF
.	TRBV6-5	14	.	TRBJ1-4	TGTGCCAGCAAGTTTCGACAGGCTAATGAAAAACTGTTTTTT	CASKFRQANEKLFF
.	TRBV5-4	13	TRBD1	TRBJ2-7	TGTGCCAGCAGCGTTACAGGGGGCGACGAGCAGTACTTC	CASSVTGGDEQYF
.	TRBV2	16	TRBD1	TRBJ2-1	TGTGCCAGCATCCTCTTGGGGGACAGGGGGTTTAATGAGCAGTTCTTC	CASILLGDRGFNEQFF
.	TRBV6-5	14	.	TRBJ1-5	TGTGCCAGCAGTTACGACAATAGCAATCAGCCCCAGCATTTT	CASSYDNSNQPQHF